This entry lists 7 T cell receptor beta chains sequenced from one sample in a study of cytomegalovirus exposure and HLA in healthy donors. Method: immunoSEQ multiplex PCR; TCRdb's copy keeps in-frame clones and lacks some. The sample has about 130,000 clones, around nine tenths seen once. The sample consisted of PBMCs. The receptors shown here come from a woman aged 18-30 years in good health and CMV-seronegative.

This clone has more than one count but fewer than ten. The chain links TRBV4-1 to TRBJ2-4, with a possible D match to TRBD1 (5 bases). Germline-derived CDR1 and CDR2 are MGHRA and YSYEKL. Trimming stripped 4 bases from V and 6 bases from J, with 16 bases between. The CDR3 loop spans 15 amino acids. The CDR3 sequence is CASSPRRQPSNIQYF. In DNA form, the CDR3 reads TGCGCCAGCAGCCCACGGAGACAGCCATCAAACATTCAGTACTTC.

This clone was observed once. The rearrangement joins TRBV5-1 to TRBJ2-3; tentatively, D is TRBD2 (6 bases). The CDR3 sequence is 15 residues long. V gave up 4 bases and J gave up 2 bases, with 14 bases separating them. Germline-derived CDR1 and CDR2 are SGHRS and YFSETQ. In DNA form, the CDR3 reads TGCGCCAGCAGCCTGGACGGGGGATCCACAGATACGCAGTATTTT. This codes for CASSLDGGSTDTQYF.

The chain joins TRBV28 to TRBJ2-2; 10 nucleotides agree with TRBD2. The V segment lost 4 bases and the J segment 1 base; nucleotides outside the gene matches: 3. The V gene's germline CDR1 is MDHEN and CDR2 SYDVKM. The length of the CDR3 is 16 residues. DNA for the CDR3: TGTGCCAGCAGTTCCGGACTAGCGGTGAACACCGGGGAGCTGTTTTTT. Its translation: CASSSGLAVNTGELFF. Together with reference TRBV28 and TRBJ2-2, the CDR3 gives the full variable domain: DVKVTQSSRYLVKRTGEKVFLECVQDMDHENMFWYRQDPGLGLRLIYFSYDVKMKEKGDIPEGYSVSREKKERFSLILESASTNQTSMYLCASSSGLAVNTGELFFGEGSRLTVL.

This chain links TRBV28 with TRBJ2-7; 9 bases align to TRBD1. This CDR3 has 15 residues. The germline CDR1 and CDR2 sequences are MDHEN and SYDVKM. After removal of 5 bases from V and 2 bases from J, the junction contained 7 bases not matched to a gene. The CDR3 nucleotides read TGTGCCAGCAGTCGGGACAGGGCCCACGCCTACGAGCAGTACTTC. This gives the protein CASSRDRAHAYEQYF. The entire variable domain, with the rest obtained from reference TRBV28 and TRBJ2-7, is as follows: DVKVTQSSRYLVKRTGEKVFLECVQDMDHENMFWYRQDPGLGLRLIYFSYDVKMKEKGDIPEGYSVSREKKERFSLILESASTNQTSMYLCASSRDRAHAYEQYFGPGTRLTVT.

This chain links TRBV28 with TRBJ2-7; 12 bases are shared with TRBD2. Germline CDR1 and CDR2: MDHEN and SYDVKM. V was pared by 6 bases and J by 5 bases, with 17 bases of the junction left unmatched. This CDR3 contains 18 residues. CDR3 nucleotide sequence: TGTGCCAGCAGCCAACCTCGACTAGCGGGAGTCCGGGACAACGAGCAGTACTTC. Translating gives CASSQPRLAGVRDNEQYF.

The table lists this clone with a few counts. This chain joins TRBV15 and TRBJ2-5, with 11 bases identical to TRBD2. Germline CDR1 and CDR2: LNHNV and YYDKDF (reference sequence). The trim removed 3 bases at V and 4 bases at J, leaving 4 bases unmatched. There are 15 residues in the CDR3. The CDR3 nucleotides are TGTGCCACCAGCAGTCTAGCGGGAGGTGGAGAGACCCAGTACTTC. Amino acid sequence: CATSSLAGGGETQYF.

The chain links TRBV11-3 to TRBJ2-3, with 8 nucleotides matching TRBD1. CDR3 length equals 17 residues. The junction had 8 bases not matched to a gene; V was cut back by 1 base and J by 2 bases. Per the germline V gene, CDR1 is SGHNT and CDR2 is YENEEA. The CDR3 DNA is TGTGCCAGCAGCTTAGGACAGGGGCTGGGGTTCACAGATACGCAGTATTTT. Residues: CASSLGQGLGFTDTQYF.